This record concerns one TCR beta chain sequence. Its antigen is still unknown. The CDR3 has 14 residues. Deletions cut 0 bases from V and 10 bases from J, with 15 bases between. CDR1 and CDR2 from the germline V gene are SGHAT and FQNNGV. The data were taken from a study of T cells in Graves' hyperthyroidism and ophthalmopathy. Whole-study context: Before treatment of any kind, peripheral blood was taken at initial diagnosis. Overall study results and limits: Among clonotypes expanded in thyroid above 0.001, most were also found in blood.

RNA transcripts yielded amplified TCR beta CDR3 regions. The HTBI primer set was used in a first-round RT-PCR of the TCR CDR3. MiXCR, applied by TCRdb to the multiplex PCR reads, yields one record per CDR3 protein. This sample yields a few hundred thousand distinct CDR3 sequences, of which about 15% are seen a single time; over 25% belongs to the top ten. Stable Graves' hyperthyroidism denoted no ophthalmopathy progression over 18 months. The PBMCs were sourced from fresh peripheral blood (approximately 9.6 ml). The TCR originated in a woman aged 25 to 39 with Graves' hyperthyroidism. The sequencing sample was made of blood. The gene calls are TRBV11-2 and TRBJ1-1; tentative D call: TRBD1 (6 bases). CDR3 coding DNA: TGTGCCAGCAGCTTAGACAGGGGTAGCCCGGGAGCTTTCTTT. Amino acids: CASSLDRGSPGAFF.